The 4 T cell receptor beta chains in this list originate from one sample, sequenced in a study of T cell changes during pregnancy in multiple sclerosis. The assay was immunoSEQ multiplex PCR, and TCRdb's table has in-frame clones only and misses some. This repertoire shows about 40,000 clones, about 90% found once; its top ten account for around 0.8%. The sequencing used CD4+ T cells from peripheral blood mononuclear cells, collected before pregnancy. The receptor source for this set is a female donor with multiple sclerosis, enrolled in a pregnancy study.

The gene calls are TRBV7-9 and TRBJ1-1; no definite D call. CDR1 and CDR2 from the germline V gene are SEHNR and FQNEAQ (reference sequence). This CDR3 region has 13 residues. V shed 3 bases and J shed 5 bases, with 10 bases lying between them. CDR3 in DNA: TGTGCCAGCAGCTTCGGGGATAGGACTGAAGCTTTCTTT. The encoded protein is CASSFGDRTEAFF.

This clone was detected once. CDR3 DNA sequence: TGTGCCAGCAGCACGGTTGGGGGACAGGTTTACGAGCAGTACTTC. It translates to CASSTVGGQVYEQYF. The gene calls are TRBV7-2 and TRBJ2-7; 8 nucleotides agree with TRBD1. Looked up from germline, CDR1 is SGHTA and CDR2 is FQGNSA. V shed 5 bases, J shed 4 bases, and the junction held 10 bases outside the gene matches. CDR3 length equals 15 residues.

The chain joins TRBV9 to TRBJ2-5; 7 bases are a match to TRBD1. After removal of 4 bases from V and 2 bases from J, the junction contained 8 bases not matched to a gene. The germline V gene has CDR1 SGDLS and CDR2 YYNGEE. The length of the CDR3 is 15 residues. The CDR3 bases are TGTGCCAGCAGCTTTCGACAGGGCCATCAAGAGACCCAGTACTTC. Protein product: CASSFRQGHQETQYF.

DNA of the CDR3: TGTGCCAGCAGCCAATGGGGGGGAGGGGACGGCTACACCTTC. It translates to CASSQWGGGDGYTF. The chain combines TRBV7-3 with TRBJ1-2, with D possibly being TRBD1 (5 bases). The CDR3 sequence is 14 residues long. V lost 5 bases to trimming and J lost 8 bases, with 18 bases between them. Germline lookup yields CDR1 SGHTA and CDR2 FQGTGA. The variable domain in full, completed from reference TRBV7-3 and TRBJ1-2, reads GAGVSQTPSNKVTEKGKYVELRCDPISGHTALYWYRQSLGQGPEFLIYFQGTGAADDSGLPNDRFFAVRPEGSVSTLKIQRTERGDSAVYLCASSQWGGGDGYTFGSGTRLTVV.